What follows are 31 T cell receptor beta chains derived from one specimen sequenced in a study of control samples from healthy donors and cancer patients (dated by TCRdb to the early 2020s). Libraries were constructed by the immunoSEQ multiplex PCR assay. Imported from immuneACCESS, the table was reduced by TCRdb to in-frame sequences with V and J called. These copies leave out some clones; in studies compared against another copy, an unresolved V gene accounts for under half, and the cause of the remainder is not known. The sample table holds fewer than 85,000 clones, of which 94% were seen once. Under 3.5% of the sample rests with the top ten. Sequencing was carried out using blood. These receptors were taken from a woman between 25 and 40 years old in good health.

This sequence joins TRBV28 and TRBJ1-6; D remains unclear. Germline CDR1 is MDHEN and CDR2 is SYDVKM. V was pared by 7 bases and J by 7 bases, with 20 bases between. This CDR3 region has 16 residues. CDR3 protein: CASNGPIKVGNSPLHF. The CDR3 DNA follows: TGTGCCAGCAATGGGCCGATCAAAGTGGGGAATTCACCCCTCCACTTT.

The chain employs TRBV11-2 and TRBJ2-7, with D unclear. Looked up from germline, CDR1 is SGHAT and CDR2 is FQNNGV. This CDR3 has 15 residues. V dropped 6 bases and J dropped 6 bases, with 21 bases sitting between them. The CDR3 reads CASRRSRSINSEQYV. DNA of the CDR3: TGTGCCAGCAGGAGGAGTCGGAGCATAAACTCCGAGCAGTACGTC.

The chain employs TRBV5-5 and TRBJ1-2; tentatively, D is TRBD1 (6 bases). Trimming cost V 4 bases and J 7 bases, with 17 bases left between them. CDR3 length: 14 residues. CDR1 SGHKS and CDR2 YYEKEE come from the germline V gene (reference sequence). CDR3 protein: CASSPAGGAGGYTF. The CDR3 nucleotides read TGTGCCAGCAGCCCGGCGGGGGGGGCGGGTGGCTACACCTTC.

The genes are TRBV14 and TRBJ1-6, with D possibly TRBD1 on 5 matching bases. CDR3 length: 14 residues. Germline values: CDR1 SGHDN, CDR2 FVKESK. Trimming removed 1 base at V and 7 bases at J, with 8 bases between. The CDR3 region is CASSQVGVNSPLHF. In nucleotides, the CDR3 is TGTGCCAGCAGCCAAGTAGGGGTCAATTCACCCCTCCACTTT.

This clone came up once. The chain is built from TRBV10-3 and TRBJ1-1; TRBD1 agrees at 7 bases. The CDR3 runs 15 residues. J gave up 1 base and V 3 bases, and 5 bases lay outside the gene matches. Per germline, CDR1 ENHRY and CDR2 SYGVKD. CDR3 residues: CAISERQGGNTEAFF. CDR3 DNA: TGTGCCATCAGTGAAAGACAGGGAGGGAACACTGAAGCTTTCTTT.

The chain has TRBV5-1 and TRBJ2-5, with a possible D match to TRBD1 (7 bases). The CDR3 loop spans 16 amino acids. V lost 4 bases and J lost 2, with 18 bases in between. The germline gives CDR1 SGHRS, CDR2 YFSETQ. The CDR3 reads CASSMTGSGEQETQYF. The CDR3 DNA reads TGCGCCAGCAGCATGACAGGGTCGGGGGAACAAGAGACCCAGTACTTC.

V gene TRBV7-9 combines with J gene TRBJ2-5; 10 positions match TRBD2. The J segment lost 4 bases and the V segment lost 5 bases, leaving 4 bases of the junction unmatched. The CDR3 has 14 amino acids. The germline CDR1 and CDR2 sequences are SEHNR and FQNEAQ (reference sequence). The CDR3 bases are TGTGCCAGCAGCAGAATAGCGGGGGGAGAGACCCAGTACTTC. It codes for CASSRIAGGETQYF.

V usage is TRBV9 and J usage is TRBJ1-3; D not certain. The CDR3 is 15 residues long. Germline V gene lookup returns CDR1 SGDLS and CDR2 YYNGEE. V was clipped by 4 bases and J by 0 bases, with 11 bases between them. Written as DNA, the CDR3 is TGTGCCAGCAGCTCCCGGTCGAGCTCTGGAAACACCATATATTTT. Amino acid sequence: CASSSRSSSGNTIYF.

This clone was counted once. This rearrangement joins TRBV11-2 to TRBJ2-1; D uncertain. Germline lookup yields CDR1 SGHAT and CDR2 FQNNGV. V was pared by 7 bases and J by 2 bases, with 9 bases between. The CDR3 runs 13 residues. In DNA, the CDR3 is TGTGCCAGCACCAGAGACACCTACAATGAGCAGTTCTTC. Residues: CASTRDTYNEQFF.

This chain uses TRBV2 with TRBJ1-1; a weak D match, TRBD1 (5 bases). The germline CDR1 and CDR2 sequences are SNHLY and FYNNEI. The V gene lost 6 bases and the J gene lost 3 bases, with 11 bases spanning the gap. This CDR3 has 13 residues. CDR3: CASSSGGDTEAFF. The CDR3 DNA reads TGTGCCAGCAGCTCTGGGGGGGACACTGAAGCTTTCTTT.

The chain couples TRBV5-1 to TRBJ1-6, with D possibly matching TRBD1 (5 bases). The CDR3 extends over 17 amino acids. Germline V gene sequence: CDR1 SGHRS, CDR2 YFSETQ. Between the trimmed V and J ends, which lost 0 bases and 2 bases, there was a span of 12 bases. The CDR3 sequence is CASSLGQGSTYNSPLHF. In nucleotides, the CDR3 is TGCGCCAGCAGCTTGGGTCAGGGAAGCACCTATAATTCACCCCTCCACTTT. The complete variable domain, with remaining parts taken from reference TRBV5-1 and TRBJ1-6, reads KAGVTQTPRYLIKTRGQQVTLSCSPISGHRSVSWYQQTPGQGLQFLFEYFSETQRNKGNFPGRFSGRQFSNSRSEMNVSTLELGDSALYLCASSLGQGSTYNSPLHFGNGTRLTVT.

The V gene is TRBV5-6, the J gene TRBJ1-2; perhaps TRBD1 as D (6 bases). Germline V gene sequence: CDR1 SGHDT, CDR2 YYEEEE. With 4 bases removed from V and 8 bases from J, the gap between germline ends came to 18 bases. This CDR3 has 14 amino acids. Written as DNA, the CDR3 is TGTGCCAGCAGCCCTATAACAACAGGGAGGGGCTACACCTTC. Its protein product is CASSPITTGRGYTF. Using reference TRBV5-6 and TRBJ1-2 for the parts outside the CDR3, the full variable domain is DAGVTQSPTHLIKTRGQQVTLRCSPKSGHDTVSWYQQALGQGPQFIFQYYEEEERQRGNFPDRFSGHQFPNYSSELNVNALLLGDSALYLCASSPITTGRGYTFGSGTRLTVV.

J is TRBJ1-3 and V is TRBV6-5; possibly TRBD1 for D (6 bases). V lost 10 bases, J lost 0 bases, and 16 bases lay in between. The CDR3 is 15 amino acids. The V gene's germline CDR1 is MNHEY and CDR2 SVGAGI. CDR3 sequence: CATKGGTLSGNTIYF. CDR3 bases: TGTGCCACCAAGGGGGGGACGCTCTCTGGAAACACCATATATTTT.

CDR3 in amino acids: CASSQTAGYGYTF. In DNA, the CDR3 is TGTGCCAGCAGCCAGACGGCAGGTTATGGCTACACCTTC. This sequence joins TRBV14 and TRBJ1-2; no clear D. The ends were cut back, 3 bases at V and 5 bases at J, with 10 bases in the middle. This CDR3 is built from 13 residues. Germline V gives CDR1 SGHDN, CDR2 FVKESK. The variable domain in full, with the rest retrieved from reference TRBV14 and TRBJ1-2, is EAGVTQFPSHSVIEKGQTVTLRCDPISGHDNLYWYRRVMGKEIKFLLHFVKESKQDESGMPNNRFLAERTGGTYSTLKVQPAELEDSGVYFCASSQTAGYGYTFGSGTRLTVV.

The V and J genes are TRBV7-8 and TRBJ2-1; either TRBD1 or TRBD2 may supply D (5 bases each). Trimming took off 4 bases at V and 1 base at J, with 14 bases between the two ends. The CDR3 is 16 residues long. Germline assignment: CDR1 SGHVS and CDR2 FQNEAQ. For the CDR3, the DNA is TGTGCCAGCAGCTCAGACGCTGGGGGATCCTACAATGAGCAGTTCTTC. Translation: CASSSDAGGSYNEQFF.

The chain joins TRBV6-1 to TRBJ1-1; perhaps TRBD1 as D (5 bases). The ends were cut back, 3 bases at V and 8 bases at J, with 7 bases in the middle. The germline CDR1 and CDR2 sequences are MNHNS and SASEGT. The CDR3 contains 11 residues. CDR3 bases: TGTGCCAGCAGTGATGGGGGAGAAGCTTTCTTT. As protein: CASSDGGEAFF.

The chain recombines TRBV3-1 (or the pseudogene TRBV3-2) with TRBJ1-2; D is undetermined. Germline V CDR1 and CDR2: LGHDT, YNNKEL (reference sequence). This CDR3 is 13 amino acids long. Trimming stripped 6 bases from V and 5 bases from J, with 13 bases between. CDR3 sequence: CASSPGPQYGYTF. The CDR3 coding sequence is TGTGCCAGCAGTCCCGGGCCCCAATATGGCTACACCTTC.

The CDR3 nucleotides read TGTGCCAGCTCACTACAGGGGAACACTGAAGCTTTCTTT. It encodes CASSLQGNTEAFF. The chain links TRBV18 to TRBJ1-1, with a weak D call TRBD1 (6 bases). V was trimmed by 4 bases and J by 1 base, leaving 7 bases between them. The V gene's germline CDR1 is KGHSH and CDR2 LQKENI. The CDR3 has 13 residues.

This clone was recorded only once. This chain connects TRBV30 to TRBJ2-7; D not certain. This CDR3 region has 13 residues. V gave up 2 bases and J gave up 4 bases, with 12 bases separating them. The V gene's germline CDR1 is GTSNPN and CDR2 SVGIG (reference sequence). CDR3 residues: CAWSFGRKYEQYV. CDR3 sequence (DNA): TGTGCCTGGAGTTTTGGGCGGAAATACGAGCAGTACGTC.

The CDR3 sequence is CASSENVATNEKLFF. CDR3 in DNA: TGTGCCAGCAGTGAAAATGTTGCAACTAATGAAAAACTGTTTTTT. The chain has TRBV6-1 and TRBJ1-4; D gene unclear. This CDR3 spans 15 amino acids. Germline V gene lookup returns CDR1 MNHNS and CDR2 SASEGT. V lost 2 bases to trimming and J lost 0 bases, with 7 bases between them.

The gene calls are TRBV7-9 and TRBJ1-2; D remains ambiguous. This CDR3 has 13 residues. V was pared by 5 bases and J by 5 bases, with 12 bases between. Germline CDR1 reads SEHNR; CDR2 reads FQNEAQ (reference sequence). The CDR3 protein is CASSRTDPYGYTF. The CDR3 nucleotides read TGTGCCAGCAGCCGGACCGACCCATATGGCTACACCTTC.

The CDR3 loop is CASSPESPTIGEKLFF. CDR3 in DNA: TGTGCCAGCTCACCAGAATCACCGACCATCGGTGAAAAACTGTTTTTT. This rearrangement joins TRBV18 to TRBJ1-4; D is unresolved. Trimming removed 2 bases from V and 7 bases from J, with 17 bases in between. The CDR3 covers 16 residues. In germline, CDR1 is KGHSH, CDR2 LQKENI.

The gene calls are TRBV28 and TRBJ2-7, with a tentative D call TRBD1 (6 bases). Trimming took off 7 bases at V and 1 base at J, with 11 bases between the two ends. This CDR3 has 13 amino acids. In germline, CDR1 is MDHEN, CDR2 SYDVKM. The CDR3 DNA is TGTGCCAGCAAGATAGGACAGTCCTACGAGCAGTACTTC. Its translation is CASKIGQSYEQYF.

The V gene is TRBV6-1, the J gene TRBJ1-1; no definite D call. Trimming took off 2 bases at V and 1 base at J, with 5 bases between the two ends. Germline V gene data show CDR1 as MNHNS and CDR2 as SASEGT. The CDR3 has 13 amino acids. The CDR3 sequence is CASSEITNTEAFF. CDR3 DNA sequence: TGTGCCAGCAGTGAAATCACGAACACTGAAGCTTTCTTT.

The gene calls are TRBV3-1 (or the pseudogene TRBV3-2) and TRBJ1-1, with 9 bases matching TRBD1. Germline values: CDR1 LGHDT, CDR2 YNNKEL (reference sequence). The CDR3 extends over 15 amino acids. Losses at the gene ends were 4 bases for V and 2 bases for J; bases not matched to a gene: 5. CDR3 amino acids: CASSRRQGGNTEAFF. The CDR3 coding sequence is TGTGCCAGCAGCCGCCGACAGGGGGGTAACACTGAAGCTTTCTTT.

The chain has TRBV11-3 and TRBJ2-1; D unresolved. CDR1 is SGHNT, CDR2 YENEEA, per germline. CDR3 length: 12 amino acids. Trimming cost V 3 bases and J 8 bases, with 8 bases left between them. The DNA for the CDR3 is TGTGCCAGCAGCTTGACGGGCGATGAGCAGTTCTTC. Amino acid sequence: CASSLTGDEQFF.

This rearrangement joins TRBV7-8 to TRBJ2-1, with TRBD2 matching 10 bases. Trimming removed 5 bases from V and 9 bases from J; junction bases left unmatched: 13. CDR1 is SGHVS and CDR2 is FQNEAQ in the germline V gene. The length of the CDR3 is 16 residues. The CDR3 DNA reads TGTGCCAGCAGCCGGATTGATAGCGGGGGGATTCGTGAGCAGTTCTTC. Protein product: CASSRIDSGGIREQFF.

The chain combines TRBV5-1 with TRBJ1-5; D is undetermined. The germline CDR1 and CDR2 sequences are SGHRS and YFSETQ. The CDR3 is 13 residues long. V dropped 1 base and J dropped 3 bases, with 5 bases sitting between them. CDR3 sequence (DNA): TGCGCCAGCAGCTTGTGGTACAATCAGCCCCAGCATTTT. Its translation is CASSLWYNQPQHF.

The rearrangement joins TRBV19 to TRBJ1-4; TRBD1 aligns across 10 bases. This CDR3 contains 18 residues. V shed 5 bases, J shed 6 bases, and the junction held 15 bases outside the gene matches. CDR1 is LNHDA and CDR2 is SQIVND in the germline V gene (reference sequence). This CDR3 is CASSPMGDRGYQDEKLFF. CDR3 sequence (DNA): TGTGCCAGTAGTCCCATGGGGGACAGGGGATATCAGGATGAAAAACTGTTTTTT.

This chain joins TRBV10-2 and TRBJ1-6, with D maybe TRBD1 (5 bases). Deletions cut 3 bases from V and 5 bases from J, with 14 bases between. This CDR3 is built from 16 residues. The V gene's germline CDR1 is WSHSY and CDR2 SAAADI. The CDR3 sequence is CASSDLPGLDNSPLHF. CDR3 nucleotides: TGCGCCAGCAGTGACCTCCCAGGGTTGGATAATTCACCCCTCCACTTT.

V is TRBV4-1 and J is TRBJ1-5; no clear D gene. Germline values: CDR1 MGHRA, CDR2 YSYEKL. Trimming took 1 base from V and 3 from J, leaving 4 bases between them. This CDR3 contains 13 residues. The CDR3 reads CASSQASNQPQHF. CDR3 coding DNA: TGCGCCAGCAGCCAAGCTTCCAATCAGCCCCAGCATTTT.